This T cell receptor (beta chain) was recovered during a study of T cells after posttransplantation cyclophosphamide (dated by TCRdb to 2016 to 2017). With respect to the entire study: Using TRB sequencing, the study followed how the T cell repertoire rebuilt after myeloablative bone marrow transplantation with posttransplantation cyclophosphamide given as GVHD prophylaxis. Samples from roughly 32 PTCy-treated patients, along with samples from some 15 of their related bone marrow donors, underwent antigen receptor sequencing. Blood from all 30 or so PTCy patients with 1-year posttransplant specimens was subjected to TRB sequencing. In 3 patients, TRB sequencing was also performed on up to roughly 3 more blood samples taken 2 to 5.2 years after transplant, and in a handful of patients, pretransplant blood was also TRB-sequenced. TRA and TRB clonality were tightly correlated in ten or so samples, so subsequent TCR analyses focused on TRB only. Public TRB sequences were compared against a database of over 3,600 sequences linked to responses to pathogens, tumor antigens, self-antigens and alloantigens. Overall study outcomes, separate from this receptor: The TRB repertoires of T cells infiltrating skin or the GI tract showed only limited overlap with the TRB repertoires found in blood. Donor-recipient similarity was low at 1-2 months but increased during the first year, and donor CD8+ memory clones often dominated later blood repertoires. Across a few dozen patients, TRB clonality was highly associated with recipient CMV seropositivity and CMV reactivation, and diversity in PTCy patients was similar to diversity in CNI/methotrexate controls.

In regard to this clone: It has no known antigen specificity. No much larger clone exists at a distance of one base, and base qualities are not known.

Peripheral blood samples were provided by related bone marrow donors on the day of marrow donation. Peripheral blood and bone marrow mononuclear cells were isolated by Ficoll-Hypaque density centrifugation and were cryopreserved. The CDR3 runs 15 amino acids, cysteine and phenylalanine included. The retained sequence is limited to the CDR3, 45 bases, with the frame set at the first base. From a lookup of the germline V gene, CDR1 and CDR2 are MGHDK and SYGVNS. The V and J ends are trimmed by 2 bases and 4 bases, leaving 14 bases between them. Genomic DNA was used for TRB sequencing, which was performed with the immunoSEQ assay at survey resolution or with the hsTCRB kit. Per the authors' processing: Initial read processing used immunoSEQ software, and repertoire analyses used the LymphoSeq R package. Clonality was computed as 1 minus normalized Shannon entropy; Gini coefficient was also calculated for each TRB dataset. To infer phenotypes in unsorted samples, TRB sequences from sorted subsets of the recipient or donor were mapped onto unsorted samples from the same recipient. Not all clones reach the TCRdb copy of this immuneACCESS table, which keeps in-frame sequences only. Checked studies attribute under half of the gap to unresolved V genes and leave the rest unexplained. The V and J calls and clone size were taken over from that table, and D and trimming were inferred from the DNA. This sample was tabulated with tens of thousands of clones, among which there are no singletons. 2.2% of the sample belongs to the ten largest clones.

Sequencing was performed on PBMCs. The V and J genes are TRBV25-1 and TRBJ2-5, with no confident D gene call. The source is a middle-aged man in good health, CMV-negative, and a related stem cell transplant donor. The nucleotides are TGTGCCAGCAGTGAACGCAGGCCCCCCGGAGAGACCCAGTACTTC. This is translated as CASSERRPPGETQYF.